The TCR beta chain described here comes from a study of blood T cell repertoires in COVID-19. Whole-study context: Samples representing acute and convalescent COVID-19 were sourced from the United States, Italy and Spain. T cells, B-cell-depleted T cells, or PBMCs provided the cDNA or gDNA that served as material.

Participants were aged about 18 to 100 years from approximately 24 US areas. Here immunoSEQ multiplex PCR was the method, and the copy in TCRdb shows in-frame clones only, minus some. In the table there are about 250,000 clones, roughly 85% of which are singletons. The CDR3 spans 15 residues. The V end was cut by 0 bases, the J end by 6 bases, with 13 bases between. The V gene's germline CDR1 is LGHDT and CDR2 YNNKEL (reference sequence). Sequenced sample: PBMCs or T cells enriched from blood (not recorded which). The J gene is TRBJ2-3, the V gene TRBV3-1 (or the pseudogene TRBV3-2), with a possible D match to TRBD2 (7 bases). This TCR derives from a woman between 40 and 50 years old who had been exposed to COVID-19. This CDR3 reads CASSQDSAGADTQYF. The CDR3, as DNA: TGTGCCAGCAGCCAAGACTCGGCGGGGGCCGATACGCAGTATTTT.